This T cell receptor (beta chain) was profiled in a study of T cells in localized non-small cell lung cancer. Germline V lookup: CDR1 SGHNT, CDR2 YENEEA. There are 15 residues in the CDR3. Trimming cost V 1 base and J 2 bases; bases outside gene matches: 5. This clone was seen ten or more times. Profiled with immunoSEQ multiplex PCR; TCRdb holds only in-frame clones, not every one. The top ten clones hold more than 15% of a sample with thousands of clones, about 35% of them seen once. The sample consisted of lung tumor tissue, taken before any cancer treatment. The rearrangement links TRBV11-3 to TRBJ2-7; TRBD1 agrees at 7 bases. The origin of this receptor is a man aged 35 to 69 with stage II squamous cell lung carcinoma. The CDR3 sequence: CASSLGGTATYEQYF. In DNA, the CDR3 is TGTGCCAGCAGCTTAGGAGGGACAGCAACCTACGAGCAGTACTTC.